The 30 T cell receptor beta chains given below trace back to one sample, sequenced in a study of shared clonotypes between healthy human individuals. The repertoire was sequenced with immunoSEQ multiplex PCR; TCRdb's copy has only in-frame clones and lacks some. The sample records 2 million to 2.5 million clones, over 85% being singletons. What was sequenced was naive CD4+ T cells from PBMCs. Subset described: CD45RA+ positively selected. All receptors derive from a man aged 18-30 years in good health. Some clones in this sample may be carry-over from other donors' samples.

V is TRBV18 and J is TRBJ2-5; 9 bases fit TRBD2. The CDR3 sequence is 19 residues long. V was pared by 3 bases and J by 4 bases, with 18 bases of the junction left unmatched. Germline CDR1 and CDR2: KGHSH and LQKENI. The CDR3 reads CASSPQSGIAGVKLETQYF. For the CDR3, the DNA is TGTGCCAGCTCACCCCAATCGGGAATAGCGGGAGTGAAGTTAGAGACCCAGTACTTC.

The chain couples TRBV9 to TRBJ2-7, with D perhaps matching TRBD1 (6 bases). Germline V gene data show CDR1 as SGDLS and CDR2 as YYNGEE. The V and J ends lost 3 bases and 2 bases respectively, with 15 bases between them. The CDR3 spans 15 residues. CDR3 region: CASSASEGQTYEQYF. Here the CDR3 DNA reads TGTGCCAGCAGCGCCTCTGAGGGACAAACCTACGAGCAGTACTTC. The whole variable domain, filled in from reference TRBV9 and TRBJ2-7, reads DSGVTQTPKHLITATGQRVTLRCSPRSGDLSVYWYQQSLDQGLQFLIQYYNGEERAKGNILERFSAQQFPDLHSELNLSSLELGDSALYFCASSASEGQTYEQYFGPGTRLTVT.

The V call is TRBV9, the J call TRBJ2-3, with 8 bases matching TRBD2. CDR1 is SGDLS, CDR2 YYNGEE, per germline. V lost 0 bases and J lost 2; bases outside the gene matches: 8. The CDR3 is 17 residues long. The CDR3 bases are TGTGCCAGCAGCGTAGCTCCATTAGCGGGGACCACAGATACGCAGTATTTT. Amino acids: CASSVAPLAGTTDTQYF.

About this clone: Other DNA variants within this sample encode the same CDR3. V is TRBV18 and J is TRBJ2-7, with D perhaps TRBD2 (6 bases). Trimming shortened V by 2 bases and J by 0 bases, and 8 bases separated the two germline ends. The CDR3 is made up of 14 amino acids. Germline V gene data show CDR1 as KGHSH and CDR2 as LQKENI. CDR3 sequence reads: CASSPGGTSYEQYF. Written as DNA, the CDR3 is TGTGCCAGCTCACCAGGGGGGACCTCCTACGAGCAGTACTTC. Full variable domain (missing parts from reference TRBV18 and TRBJ2-7): NAGVMQNPRHLVRRRGQEARLRCSPMKGHSHVYWYRQLPEEGLKFMVYLQKENIIDESGMPKERFSAEFPKEGPSILRIQQVVRGDSAAYFCASSPGGTSYEQYFGPGTRLTVT.

The chain employs TRBV4-1 and TRBJ2-1; 9 bases fit TRBD2. This CDR3 is built from 17 residues. V lost 0 bases to trimming and J lost 4 bases; unmatched junction nucleotides: 7. CDR1 is MGHRA, CDR2 YSYEKL, per germline. The CDR3 protein is CASSQDGAGGNYNEQFF. The CDR3 nucleotides read TGCGCCAGCAGCCAAGATGGAGCGGGAGGCAATTACAATGAGCAGTTCTTC.

This rearrangement joins TRBV28 to TRBJ1-1, with D possibly TRBD1 on 6 matching bases. The germline V and J ends were trimmed by 2 bases and 2 bases, with 15 bases remaining between them. CDR1 MDHEN and CDR2 SYDVKM come from the germline V gene. The CDR3 is 16 amino acids. The CDR3 DNA reads as TGTGCCAGCAGTTTAATCAGGGGCTCGGGAAACACTGAAGCTTTCTTT. It translates to CASSLIRGSGNTEAFF. Supplemented by reference TRBV28 and TRBJ1-1, the full variable domain reads DVKVTQSSRYLVKRTGEKVFLECVQDMDHENMFWYRQDPGLGLRLIYFSYDVKMKEKGDIPEGYSVSREKKERFSLILESASTNQTSMYLCASSLIRGSGNTEAFFGQGTRLTVV.

CDR3 nucleotides: TGCGCCAGCAGCCCCCGGACAGGGGGGTTCGCAGATACGCAGTATTTT. This gives the protein CASSPRTGGFADTQYF. The chain couples TRBV4-3 to TRBJ2-3; 10 bases map to TRBD1. In germline, CDR1 is LGHNA, CDR2 YSLEER. CDR3 length: 16 residues. Losses at the gene ends were 4 bases for V and 4 bases for J; bases not matched to a gene: 8.

J is TRBJ1-4 and V is TRBV7-9; 10 nucleotides match TRBD1. Germline V lookup: CDR1 SEHNR, CDR2 FQNEAQ (reference sequence). V was clipped by 5 bases and J by 6 bases; unmatched bases: 6. The CDR3 length is 15 residues. For the CDR3, the DNA is TGTGCCAGCAGCCCAACGGGGACAGGGGATGAAAAACTGTTTTTT. Encoded protein: CASSPTGTGDEKLFF.

A note on this clone: This specimen includes other DNA sequences encoding the same CDR3. The V call is TRBV9, the J call TRBJ1-1; D uncertain. Trimming removed 0 bases at V and 1 base at J, with 7 bases between. Germline V CDR1 and CDR2: SGDLS, YYNGEE. This CDR3 is built from 14 residues. CDR3 residues: CASSVGQANTEAFF. The CDR3 DNA follows: TGTGCCAGCAGCGTAGGCCAGGCGAACACTGAAGCTTTCTTT.

V is TRBV27 and J is TRBJ2-3; TRBD2 matches at 10 bases. The CDR3 sequence is 17 residues long. Germline V gene data show CDR1 as MNHEY and CDR2 as SMNVEV (reference sequence). Trimming removed 0 bases from V and 2 bases from J; junction bases left unmatched: 5. This CDR3 is CASSLSFGLADTDTQYF. The CDR3 bases are TGTGCCAGCAGTTTATCCTTCGGACTAGCGGACACAGATACGCAGTATTTT.

The rearrangement joins TRBV21-1 to TRBJ1-5. TRBV21-1 is classified as a pseudogene. CDR3 length: 14 residues. CDR3 in DNA: TGTGCCAGCGGATCTCGGGCTTTCAATCAGCCCCAGCATTTT. Protein product: CASGSRAFNQPQHF.

The gene calls are TRBV28 and TRBJ1-1; D is ambiguous. V lost 5 bases and J 7 bases, leaving 17 bases between the germline ends. Germline V lookup: CDR1 MDHEN, CDR2 SYDVKM. The CDR3 has 14 residues. CDR3 nucleotides: TGTGCCAGCAGTCCCTCAAGTGGCAGGTATGAAGCTTTCTTT. This translates into CASSPSSGRYEAFF.

The chain employs TRBV30 and TRBJ2-1, with 9 positions matching TRBD1. The germline V gene has CDR1 GTSNPN and CDR2 SVGIG (reference sequence). The CDR3 has 14 residues. The trim removed 4 bases at V and 1 base at J, leaving 2 bases unmatched. In DNA form, the CDR3 reads TGTGCCTGGAAGGGGACAGGGTCCTACAATGAGCAGTTCTTC. It encodes CAWKGTGSYNEQFF.

CDR3 protein: CASSAWTGFRKLFF. CDR3 DNA sequence: TGTGCCAGCAGCGCCTGGACAGGATTCAGAAAACTGTTTTTT. The chain uses TRBV5-6 and TRBJ1-4, with TRBD1 identical over 7 bases. CDR1 is SGHDT and CDR2 is YYEEEE in the germline V gene. V dropped 4 bases and J dropped 10; count of bases not matched to a gene: 10. This CDR3 region has 14 residues.

Points on this clone: Within the sample, other DNA sequences also encode this same CDR3. The V gene is TRBV7-9, the J gene TRBJ2-7; D is uncertain. Between the trimmed V and J ends, which lost 5 bases and 4 bases, there was a span of 6 bases. The germline CDR1 and CDR2 sequences are SEHNR and FQNEAQ (reference sequence). The CDR3 runs to 11 residues. The CDR3 is CASSPGYEQYF. In DNA form, the CDR3 reads TGTGCCAGCAGCCCGGGTTACGAGCAGTACTTC. The whole variable domain, filled in from reference TRBV7-9 and TRBJ2-7, reads DTGVSQNPRHKITKRGQNVTFRCDPISEHNRLYWYRQTLGQGPEFLTYFQNEAQLEKSRLLSDRFSAERPKGSFSTLEIQRTEQGDSAMYLCASSPGYEQYFGPGTRLTVT.

This clone was observed once. The CDR3 protein is CSVDSAGGRTDTQYF. CDR3 sequence (DNA): TGCAGCGTTGATTCGGCGGGAGGGAGGACAGATACGCAGTATTTT. V is TRBV29-1 and J is TRBJ2-3, with 9 nucleotides matching TRBD2. The length of the CDR3 is 15 residues. Germline CDR1 reads SQVTM; CDR2 reads ANQGSEA. Unmatched junction bases numbered 7, after V lost 3 bases and J lost 3 bases.

This chain joins TRBV7-2 and TRBJ1-1; D not resolved. The V gene's germline CDR1 is SGHTA and CDR2 FQGNSA. The CDR3 covers 12 residues. With 1 base removed from V and 8 bases from J, the gap between germline ends came to 8 bases. CDR3 coding DNA: TGTGCCAGCAGCTTAGTGTGGGAAGAAGCTTTCTTT. This sequence encodes CASSLVWEEAFF.

The chain employs TRBV5-4 and TRBJ2-7; 7 bases align to TRBD1. The length of the CDR3 is 15 residues. Germline-derived CDR1 and CDR2 are SGHNT and YYREEE (reference sequence). The J segment lost 2 bases and the V segment lost 2 bases, leaving 7 bases of the junction unmatched. CDR3 sequence reads: CASSLPGQSTYEQYF. In DNA, the CDR3 is TGTGCCAGCAGCTTACCGGGACAGTCCACCTACGAGCAGTACTTC.

This sequence joins TRBV5-6 and TRBJ2-2; D is perhaps TRBD1 or TRBD2 (5 bases each). Germline CDR1 is SGHDT and CDR2 is YYEEEE. The CDR3 spans 15 residues. V lost 4 bases to trimming and J lost 6 bases, with 16 bases between them. The CDR3 DNA sequence: TGTGCCAGCAGCCGGACCGTGAGGGGACCCGGGGAGCTGTTTTTT. Its protein is CASSRTVRGPGELFF.

The sample holds one count of this clone. The chain links TRBV6-5 to TRBJ2-3, with 12 bases aligning to TRBD1. Trimming cost V 2 bases and J 4 bases; bases outside gene matches: 4. The CDR3 has 16 amino acids. Per germline, CDR1 MNHEY and CDR2 SVGAGI. CDR3 coding DNA: TGTGCCAGCAGTTACCAGGGGACAGGGGGCCCAGATACGCAGTATTTT. It encodes CASSYQGTGGPDTQYF.

The chain carries TRBV18 and TRBJ1-1, with 9 bases fitting TRBD1. Per the germline V gene, CDR1 is KGHSH and CDR2 is LQKENI. The CDR3 runs 15 residues. The J segment lost 1 base and the V segment lost 6 bases, leaving 6 bases of the junction unmatched. The CDR3: CASSSGQGPNTEAFF. DNA of the CDR3: TGTGCCAGCTCGTCGGGACAGGGCCCGAACACTGAAGCTTTCTTT. The full variable domain, with the rest looked up from reference TRBV18 and TRBJ1-1, is NAGVMQNPRHLVRRRGQEARLRCSPMKGHSHVYWYRQLPEEGLKFMVYLQKENIIDESGMPKERFSAEFPKEGPSILRIQQVVRGDSAAYFCASSSGQGPNTEAFFGQGTRLTVV.

The chain is built from TRBV5-1 and TRBJ2-3; the D is unclear. This CDR3 comprises 14 residues. The germline V and J ends were trimmed by 2 bases and 3 bases, with 10 bases remaining between them. The germline gives CDR1 SGHRS, CDR2 YFSETQ. DNA of the CDR3: TGCGCCAGCAGCTTCTCCCCTCGAACAGATACGCAGTATTTT. Translated: CASSFSPRTDTQYF.

This clone was seen a single time. V and J are TRBV28 and TRBJ2-5, with 11 bases matching TRBD1. V was pared by 3 bases and J by 10 bases, with 19 bases of the junction left unmatched. This CDR3 comprises 18 residues. In germline, CDR1 is MDHEN, CDR2 SYDVKM. The chain's CDR3 is CASSFFRGTGGYQGGQYF. CDR3 in DNA: TGTGCCAGCAGTTTTTTTAGGGGGACAGGGGGTTATCAGGGAGGCCAGTACTTC.

The chain uses TRBV10-3 and TRBJ2-7, with D possibly matching TRBD1 (6 bases). Between the trimmed V and J ends, which lost 7 bases and 5 bases, there was a span of 15 bases. Germline CDR1 reads ENHRY; CDR2 reads SYGVKD. The CDR3 totals 13 residues. The CDR3 sequence: CAITPQGANEQYF. The CDR3 DNA follows: TGTGCCATCACCCCACAGGGAGCGAACGAGCAGTACTTC.

This sequence joins TRBV6-6 and TRBJ1-2; unclear D gene. This CDR3 region has 13 residues. Germline V lookup: CDR1 MNHNY, CDR2 SVGAGI (reference sequence). Trimming left V 2 bases short and J 4 bases short, with 8 bases between. The CDR3 sequence is CASSYQESYGYTF. CDR3 sequence (DNA): TGTGCCAGCAGTTACCAGGAAAGCTATGGCTACACCTTC.

This sequence joins TRBV11-2 and TRBJ2-3; 11 nucleotides agree with TRBD2. Germline V lookup: CDR1 SGHAT, CDR2 FQNNGV. Trimming took 2 bases from V and 2 from J; bases not matched to a gene: 6. The CDR3 sequence is 17 residues long. For the CDR3, the DNA is TGTGCCAGCAGCTTAATGCTAGCGGGAGGCCCCACAGATACGCAGTATTTT. Encoded protein: CASSLMLAGGPTDTQYF.

Concerning this clone: The sample contains more than one DNA sequence encoding this CDR3. The genes are TRBV19 and TRBJ1-1, with a possible D match to TRBD1 (5 bases). The germline V and J ends were trimmed by 4 bases and 1 base, with 7 bases remaining between them. CDR1 LNHDA and CDR2 SQIVND come from the germline V gene (reference sequence). This CDR3 contains 13 residues. CDR3 amino acids: CASSTQGNTEAFF. CDR3 nucleotides: TGTGCCAGTAGTACCCAGGGGAACACTGAAGCTTTCTTT.

V gene TRBV7-3 combines with J gene TRBJ2-7, with D possibly TRBD2 on 6 matching bases. Trimming removed 10 bases from V and 2 bases from J, with 12 bases in between. Germline V gene lookup returns CDR1 SGHTA and CDR2 FQGTGA. There are 12 residues in the CDR3. CDR3 loop: CATAGMAYEQYF. As DNA, the CDR3 is TGTGCCACCGCGGGAATGGCCTACGAGCAGTACTTC.

This CDR3 is CASSLSPVDRGAFF. CDR3 in DNA: TGTGCCAGCAGCCTATCCCCGGTAGACAGGGGGGCTTTCTTT. This chain connects TRBV9 to TRBJ1-1; 9 bases line up with TRBD1. The CDR3 extends over 14 amino acids. V gave up 4 bases and J gave up 11 bases; unmatched junction bases: 12. Germline V gives CDR1 SGDLS, CDR2 YYNGEE.

V usage is TRBV12-5 and J usage is TRBJ2-2; 8 bases match TRBD2. CDR1 is LGHNT and CDR2 is FRNRAP in the germline V gene. V was clipped by 5 bases and J by 6 bases; unmatched bases: 5. The CDR3 has 14 residues. The CDR3 spells CASGREGLSGELFF. The CDR3 region has the DNA TGTGCTAGTGGTCGGGAGGGCCTTTCCGGGGAGCTGTTTTTT.